This T cell receptor beta chain was obtained from a study of shared clonotypes between healthy human individuals. Profiling relied on immunoSEQ multiplex PCR, and the TCRdb table lists in-frame clones only, not all of them. The sample carries about 520,000 clones, 90% to 97% recorded once. The receptor was isolated from a woman in her 30s in good health. Sequencing was carried out using naive CD4+ T cells sorted from blood. As for subset: CD45RA+ positively selected.

CDR3 loop: CASSLGTGLREGFYEQYF. In DNA form, the CDR3 reads TGTGCCAGCAGCTTAGGGACAGGGTTGCGGGAGGGCTTCTACGAGCAGTACTTC. The chain links TRBV11-2 to TRBJ2-7; weak D call: TRBD2 (9 bases). Germline-derived CDR1 and CDR2 are SGHAT and FQNNGV. The V and J ends lost 1 base and 3 bases respectively, with 22 bases between them. This CDR3 is built from 18 residues.